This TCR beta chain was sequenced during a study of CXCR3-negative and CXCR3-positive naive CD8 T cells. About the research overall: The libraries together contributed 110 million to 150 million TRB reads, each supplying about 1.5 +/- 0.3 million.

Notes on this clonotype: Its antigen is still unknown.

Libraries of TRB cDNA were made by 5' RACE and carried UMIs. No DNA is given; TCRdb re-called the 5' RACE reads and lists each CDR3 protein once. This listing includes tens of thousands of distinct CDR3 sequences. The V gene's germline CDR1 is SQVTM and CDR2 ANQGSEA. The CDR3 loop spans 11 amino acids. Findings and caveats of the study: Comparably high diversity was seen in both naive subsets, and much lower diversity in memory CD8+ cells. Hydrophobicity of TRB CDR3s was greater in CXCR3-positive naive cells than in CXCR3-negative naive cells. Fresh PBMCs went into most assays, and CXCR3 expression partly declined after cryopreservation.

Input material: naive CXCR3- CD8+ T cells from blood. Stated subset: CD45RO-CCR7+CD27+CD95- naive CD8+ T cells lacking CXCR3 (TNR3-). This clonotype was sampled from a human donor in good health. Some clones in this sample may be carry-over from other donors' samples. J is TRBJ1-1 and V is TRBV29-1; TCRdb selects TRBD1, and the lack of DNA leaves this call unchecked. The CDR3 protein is CSGYRGDEAFF.